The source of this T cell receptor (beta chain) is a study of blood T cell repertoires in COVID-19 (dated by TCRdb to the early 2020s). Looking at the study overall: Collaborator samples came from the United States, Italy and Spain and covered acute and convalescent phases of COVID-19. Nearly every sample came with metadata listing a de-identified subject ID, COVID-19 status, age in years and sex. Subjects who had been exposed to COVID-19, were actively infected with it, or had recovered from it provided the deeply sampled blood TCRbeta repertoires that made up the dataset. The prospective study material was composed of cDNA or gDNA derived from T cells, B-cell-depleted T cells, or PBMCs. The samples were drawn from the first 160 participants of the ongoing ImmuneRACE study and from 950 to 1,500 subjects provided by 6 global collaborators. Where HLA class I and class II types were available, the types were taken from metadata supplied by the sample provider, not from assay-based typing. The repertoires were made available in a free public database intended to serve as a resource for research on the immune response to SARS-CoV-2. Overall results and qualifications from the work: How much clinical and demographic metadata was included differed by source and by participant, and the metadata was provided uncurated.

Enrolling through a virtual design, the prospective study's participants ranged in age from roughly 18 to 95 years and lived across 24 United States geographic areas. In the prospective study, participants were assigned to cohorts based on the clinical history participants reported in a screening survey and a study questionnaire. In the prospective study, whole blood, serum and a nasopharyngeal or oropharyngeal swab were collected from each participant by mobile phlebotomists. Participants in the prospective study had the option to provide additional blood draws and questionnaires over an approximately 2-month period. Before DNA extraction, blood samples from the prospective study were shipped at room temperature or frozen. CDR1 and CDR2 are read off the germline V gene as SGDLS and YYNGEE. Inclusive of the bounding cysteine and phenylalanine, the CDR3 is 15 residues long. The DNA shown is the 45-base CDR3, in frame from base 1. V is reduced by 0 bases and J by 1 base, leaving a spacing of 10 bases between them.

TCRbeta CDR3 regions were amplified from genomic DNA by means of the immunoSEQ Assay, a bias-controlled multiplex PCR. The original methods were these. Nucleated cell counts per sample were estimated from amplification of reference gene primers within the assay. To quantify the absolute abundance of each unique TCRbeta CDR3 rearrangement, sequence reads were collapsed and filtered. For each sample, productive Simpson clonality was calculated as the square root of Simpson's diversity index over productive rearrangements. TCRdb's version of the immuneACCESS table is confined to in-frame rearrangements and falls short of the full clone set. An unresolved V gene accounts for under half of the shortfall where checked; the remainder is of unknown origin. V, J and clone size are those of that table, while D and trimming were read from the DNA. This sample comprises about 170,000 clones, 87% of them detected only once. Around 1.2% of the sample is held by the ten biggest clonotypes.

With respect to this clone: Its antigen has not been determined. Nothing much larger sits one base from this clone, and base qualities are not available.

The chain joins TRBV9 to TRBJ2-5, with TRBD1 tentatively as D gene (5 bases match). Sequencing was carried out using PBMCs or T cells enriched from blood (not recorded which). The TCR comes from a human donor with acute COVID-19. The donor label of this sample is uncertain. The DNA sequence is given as TGTGCCAGCAGCGTAGCGGGCAGGGCCCAAGAGACCCAGTACTTC. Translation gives CASSVAGRAQETQYF.